This T cell receptor beta chain was sequenced during a study of cytomegalovirus exposure and HLA in healthy donors. The V segment lost 6 bases and the J segment 4 bases; nucleotides outside the gene matches: 17. Germline CDR1 reads KGHSH; CDR2 reads LQKENI. This CDR3 is 17 amino acids long. Turning to this clone: Its antigen remains unidentified.

Overall study results and limits: Despite most TCR sequences being rare, some public TCRs occurred in many donors. Subsequent analysis showed first-cohort TCR clusters tending to co-occur in around 110 validation repertoires.

TCRdb's table, derived via immunoSEQ multiplex PCR, lists solely in-frame clones and lacks some. The sample includes about 330,000 clones, about nine tenths seen only once; the top ten take more than 0.9%. Material for sequencing was PBMCs. The J gene is TRBJ2-7, the V gene TRBV18; TRBD1 matches at 8 bases. The receptor comes from a woman aged 25-40 years in good health and CMV-seropositive. The CDR3 DNA follows: TGTGCCAGCTCGAGGGGGCAGGGGGCTCCTAAATCATACGAGCAGTACTTC. This encodes CASSRGQGAPKSYEQYF.